The 16 T cell receptor beta chains below come from one sample, sequenced in a study of blood T cells in healthy people across ages. Together with a sample-barcoded 5' primer, a J-beta primer mix was included in a second PCR lasting about 7 to 11 cycles. TCRdb analysed the 5' RACE reads with MiXCR anew, one entry per CDR3 protein. The sample lists hundreds of thousands of distinct CDR3 sequences, 24% occurring once. These sequences were also reported in another study, on T cells of mothers and their children.

Sequenced input: blood. Receptors originate from a boy aged 5-17 years in good health.

This clonotype appeared a single time. The gene calls are TRBV20-1 and TRBJ2-2; no firm D call. Deletions cut 3 bases from V and 4 bases from J, with 9 bases between. CDR3 length: 13 amino acids. Germline CDR1 reads DFQATT; CDR2 reads SNEGSKA (reference sequence). The CDR3 DNA is TGCAGTGCTAGTACTCGGACCACCGGGGAGCTGTTTTTT. As protein: CSASTRTTGELFF.

This clonotype occurred a few times. The gene calls are TRBV15 and TRBJ2-5, with 7 nucleotides matching TRBD1. Germline lookup yields CDR1 LNHNV and CDR2 YYDKDF (reference sequence). The CDR3 extends over 14 amino acids. V shed 0 bases, J shed 5 bases, and the junction held 3 bases outside the gene matches. CDR3 in DNA: TGTGCCACCAGCAGAGACCGACAGGGTGAGACCCAGTACTTC. This gives the protein CATSRDRQGETQYF.

This clonotype occurred a few times. This chain connects TRBV4-3 to TRBJ2-7, with D hard to call. This CDR3 is 15 amino acids long. V was pared by 0 bases and J by 1 base, with 10 bases between. Germline CDR1 reads LGHNA; CDR2 reads YSLEER. The CDR3 loop is CASSQEWWVSYEQYF. The CDR3 DNA sequence: TGCGCCAGCAGCCAAGAGTGGTGGGTTTCCTACGAGCAGTACTTC.

CDR3 region: CASSEDRTQYF. CDR3 DNA: TGTGCCAGCAGTGAAGACAGGACGCAGTATTTT. V gene TRBV6-1 combines with J gene TRBJ2-3, with TRBD1 as a possible D gene (5 bases). CDR3 length equals 11 residues. Germline V gene sequence: CDR1 MNHNS, CDR2 SASEGT. Trimming took off 1 base at V and 9 bases at J, with 5 bases between the two ends.

The rearrangement links TRBV5-1 to TRBJ2-5; D tentatively reads TRBD1 or TRBD2 (5 bases each). Per germline, CDR1 SGHRS and CDR2 YFSETQ. CDR3 size: 15 residues. V lost 0 bases and J 5 bases, leaving 14 bases between the germline ends. The CDR3 here is CASSLAGTTSETQYF. In DNA, the CDR3 is TGCGCCAGCAGCTTGGCCGGGACCACTTCGGAGACCCAGTACTTC. Looking up the rest from reference TRBV5-1 and TRBJ2-5 gives the full variable domain: KAGVTQTPRYLIKTRGQQVTLSCSPISGHRSVSWYQQTPGQGLQFLFEYFSETQRNKGNFPGRFSGRQFSNSRSEMNVSTLELGDSALYLCASSLAGTTSETQYFGPGTRLLVL.

This clonotype was observed a few times. The V call is TRBV28, the J call TRBJ1-2; 7 nucleotides align to TRBD1. The CDR3 has 12 residues. Looked up from germline, CDR1 is MDHEN and CDR2 is SYDVKM. V gave up 7 bases and J gave up 4 bases; unmatched junction bases: 3. CDR3 sequence (DNA): TGTGCCAGCAAACAGGGGCCCTATGGCTACACCTTC. Amino acids: CASKQGPYGYTF.

This clonotype has more than one count but fewer than ten. The V gene is TRBV6-4, the J gene TRBJ2-4; 9 bases align to TRBD1. CDR1 is MRHNA and CDR2 is SNTAGT in the germline V gene. The length of the CDR3 is 14 residues. V lost 2 bases and J lost 8; bases outside the gene matches: 4. CDR3 nucleotides: TGTGCCAGCAGTGACCCGAGACAGGGGGACATTCAGTACTTC. Translated, it gives CASSDPRQGDIQYF.

The genes are TRBV7-9 and TRBJ2-3, with 8 bases that match TRBD1. The CDR3 has 17 amino acids. V trimming: 0 bases; J trimming: 3 bases; junction bases outside the gene matches: 8. Germline V gene sequence: CDR1 SEHNR, CDR2 FQNEAQ (reference sequence). CDR3 bases: TGTGCCAGCAGCTTAGCGTTCGGCAGGGGGCTTACAGATACGCAGTATTTT. Protein: CASSLAFGRGLTDTQYF.

V gene TRBV27 combines with J gene TRBJ2-5; 12 bases are a match to TRBD2. The closer fit of TRBJ2-1 to the DNA end suggests the J call may be wrong. Looked up from germline, CDR1 is MNHEY and CDR2 is SMNVEV (reference sequence). The CDR3 contains 15 residues. The CDR3 DNA reads TGTGCCAGCAGGACCGGGACTAGCGGGTCTTGGGAGCAGTTCTTC. This codes for CASRTGTSGSWEQFF.

This clonotype was found a few times. The chain combines TRBV4-1 with TRBJ1-5, with 9 bases fitting TRBD1. CDR1 MGHRA and CDR2 YSYEKL come from the germline V gene. With 3 bases clipped from V and 0 bases from J, the junction kept 9 bases outside the gene matches. There are 18 residues in the CDR3. DNA for the CDR3: TGCGCCAGCAGCCACCCGGACAGGGGCGGCAATAGCAATCAGCCCCAGCATTTT. It encodes CASSHPDRGGNSNQPQHF.

There are a few counts of this clonotype. The chain has TRBV5-1 and TRBJ2-5; 8 bases match TRBD2. Germline CDR1 SGHRS, CDR2 YFSETQ. The CDR3 totals 13 residues. V dropped 9 bases and J dropped 2; count of bases not matched to a gene: 6. CDR3 sequence (DNA): TGCGCCACCCGTAGCGGGGATCAAGAGACCCAGTACTTC. Translation: CATRSGDQETQYF.

The rearrangement uses TRBV7-3 and TRBJ2-1; 7 nucleotides align to TRBD2. The trim removed 4 bases at V and 1 base at J, leaving 4 bases unmatched. Germline-derived CDR1 and CDR2 are SGHTA and FQGTGA. The CDR3 has 15 amino acids. This chain's CDR3 is CASSSSGDSYNEQFF. CDR3 nucleotides: TGTGCCAGCAGCTCAAGCGGGGATTCCTACAATGAGCAGTTCTTC.

This clonotype was counted only a few times. The chain employs TRBV27 and TRBJ2-5; TRBD2 aligns across 7 bases. The J call may be in error: the DNA end matches TRBJ2-1 better. The CDR3 has 13 amino acids. In germline, CDR1 is MNHEY, CDR2 SMNVEV (reference sequence). The CDR3 sequence is CASSLGGSLEQFF. The CDR3 DNA is TGTGCCAGCAGTTTGGGCGGGAGCTTGGAGCAGTTCTTC.

This chain uses TRBV29-1 with TRBJ2-7; the match to TRBD2 covers 13 bases. The end of the DNA fits TRBJ2-1 better, so the J call may be wrong. The CDR3 sequence is 14 residues long. In germline, CDR1 is SQVTM, CDR2 ANQGSEA. The CDR3 spells CSLSGTSGTYEQFF. CDR3 DNA: TGCAGCTTATCCGGGACTAGCGGGACCTATGAGCAGTTCTTC.

The table lists this clonotype with a few counts. This chain links TRBV12-3 or TRBV12-4 with TRBJ2-5, with D maybe TRBD1 (5 bases). The length of the CDR3 is 14 residues. The V end was cut by 3 bases, the J end by 3 bases, with 11 bases between. CDR3 sequence (DNA): TGTGCCAGCAGTTTTGGGCCGGACAAAGAGACCCAGTACTTC. It yields the protein CASSFGPDKETQYF.

The CDR3 loop is CASAEHGSSYNSPLHF. Here the CDR3 DNA reads TGTGCCAGCGCTGAGCATGGGAGCTCCTATAATTCACCCCTCCACTTT. V usage is TRBV5-6 and J usage is TRBJ1-6, with no clear D. The CDR3 covers 16 residues. V lost 7 bases to trimming and J lost 0 bases, with 14 bases between them. The germline V gene encodes CDR1 SGHDT and CDR2 YYEEEE.